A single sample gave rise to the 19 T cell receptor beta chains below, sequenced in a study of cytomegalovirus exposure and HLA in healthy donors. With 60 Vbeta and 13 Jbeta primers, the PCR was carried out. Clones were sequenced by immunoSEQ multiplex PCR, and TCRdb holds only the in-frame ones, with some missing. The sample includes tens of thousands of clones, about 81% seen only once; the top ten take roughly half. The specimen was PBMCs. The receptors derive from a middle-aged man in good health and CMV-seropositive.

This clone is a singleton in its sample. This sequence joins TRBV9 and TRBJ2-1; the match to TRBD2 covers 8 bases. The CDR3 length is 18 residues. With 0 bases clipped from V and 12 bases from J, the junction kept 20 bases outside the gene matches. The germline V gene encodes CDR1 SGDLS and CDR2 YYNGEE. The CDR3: CASSVGGGREVTTGGQFF. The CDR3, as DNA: TGTGCCAGCAGCGTAGGAGGAGGGCGGGAGGTAACGACTGGTGGGCAGTTCTTC.

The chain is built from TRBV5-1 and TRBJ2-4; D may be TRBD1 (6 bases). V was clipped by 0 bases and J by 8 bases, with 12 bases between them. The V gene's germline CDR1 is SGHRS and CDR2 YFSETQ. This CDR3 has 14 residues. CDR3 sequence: CASSLGGAGDIQYF. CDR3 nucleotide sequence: TGCGCCAGCAGCTTGGGAGGGGCAGGGGACATTCAGTACTTC.

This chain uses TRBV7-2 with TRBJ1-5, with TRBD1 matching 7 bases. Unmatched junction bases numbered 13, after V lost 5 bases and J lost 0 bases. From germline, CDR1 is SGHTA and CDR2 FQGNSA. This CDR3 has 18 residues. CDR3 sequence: CASSQKGDSRYSNQPQHF. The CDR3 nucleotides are TGTGCCAGCAGCCAAAAAGGGGACAGTCGATATAGCAATCAGCCCCAGCATTTT. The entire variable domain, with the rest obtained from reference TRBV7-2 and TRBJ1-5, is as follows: GAGVSQSPSNKVTEKGKDVELRCDPISGHTALYWYRQSLGQGLEFLIYFQGNSAPDKSGLPSDRFSAERTGGSVSTLTIQRTQQEDSAVYLCASSQKGDSRYSNQPQHFGDGTRLSIL.

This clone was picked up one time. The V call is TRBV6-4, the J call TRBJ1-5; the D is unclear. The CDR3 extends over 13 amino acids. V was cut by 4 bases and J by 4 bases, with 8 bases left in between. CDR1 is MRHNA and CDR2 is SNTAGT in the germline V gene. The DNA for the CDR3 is TGTGCCAGCAGTGCACAACCTAATCAGCCCCAGCATTTT. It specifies CASSAQPNQPQHF.

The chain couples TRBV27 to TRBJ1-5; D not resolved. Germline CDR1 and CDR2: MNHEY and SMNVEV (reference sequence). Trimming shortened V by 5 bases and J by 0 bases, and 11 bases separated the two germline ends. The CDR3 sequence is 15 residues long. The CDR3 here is CASSHDSNSNQPQHF. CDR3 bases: TGTGCCAGCAGTCATGACTCCAATAGCAATCAGCCCCAGCATTTT.

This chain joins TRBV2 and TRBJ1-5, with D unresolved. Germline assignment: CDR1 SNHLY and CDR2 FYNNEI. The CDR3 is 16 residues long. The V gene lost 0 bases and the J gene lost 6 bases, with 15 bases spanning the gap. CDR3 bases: TGTGCCAGCAGTGAAGCCCTTAGACAAATTAGTCAGCCCCAGCATTTT. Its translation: CASSEALRQISQPQHF.

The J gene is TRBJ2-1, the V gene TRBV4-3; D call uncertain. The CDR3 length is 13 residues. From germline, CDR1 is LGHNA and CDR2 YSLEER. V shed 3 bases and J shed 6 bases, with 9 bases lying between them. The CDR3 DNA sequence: TGCGCCAGCAGCCACCAAACTGGCAATGAGCAGTTCTTC. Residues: CASSHQTGNEQFF.

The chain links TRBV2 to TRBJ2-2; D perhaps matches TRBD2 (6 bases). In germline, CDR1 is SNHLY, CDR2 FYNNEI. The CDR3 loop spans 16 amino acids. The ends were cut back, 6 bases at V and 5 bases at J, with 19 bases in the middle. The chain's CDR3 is CASSGSGGVGTGELFF. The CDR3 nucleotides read TGTGCCAGCAGCGGTAGCGGAGGCGTAGGGACCGGGGAGCTGTTTTTT.

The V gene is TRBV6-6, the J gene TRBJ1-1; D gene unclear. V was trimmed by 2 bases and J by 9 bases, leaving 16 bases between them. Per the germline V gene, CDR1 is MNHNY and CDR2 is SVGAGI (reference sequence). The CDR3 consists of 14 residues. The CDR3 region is CASSYDDVGGKAFF. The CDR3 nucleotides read TGTGCCAGCAGTTACGACGATGTGGGAGGGAAAGCTTTCTTT.

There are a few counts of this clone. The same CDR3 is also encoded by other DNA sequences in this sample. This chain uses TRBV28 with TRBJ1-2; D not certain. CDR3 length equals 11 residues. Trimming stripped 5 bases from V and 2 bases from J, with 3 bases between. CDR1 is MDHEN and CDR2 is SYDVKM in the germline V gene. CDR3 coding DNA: TGTGCCAGCAGTCAGAACTATGGCTACACCTTC. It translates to CASSQNYGYTF.

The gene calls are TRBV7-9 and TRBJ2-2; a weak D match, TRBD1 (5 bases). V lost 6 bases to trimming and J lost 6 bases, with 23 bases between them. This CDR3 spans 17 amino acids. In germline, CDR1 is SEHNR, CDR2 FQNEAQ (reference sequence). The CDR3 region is CASSLSPRVLEAGELFF. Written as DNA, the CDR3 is TGTGCCAGCAGTCTCTCCCCCAGGGTTTTAGAGGCCGGGGAGCTGTTTTTT.

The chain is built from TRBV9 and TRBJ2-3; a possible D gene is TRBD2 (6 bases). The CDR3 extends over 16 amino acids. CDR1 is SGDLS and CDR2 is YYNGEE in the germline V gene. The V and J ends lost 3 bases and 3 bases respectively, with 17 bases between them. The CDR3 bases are TGTGCCAGCAGCGCCCGAGGATTAGCGGAGACAGATACGCAGTATTTT. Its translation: CASSARGLAETDTQYF.

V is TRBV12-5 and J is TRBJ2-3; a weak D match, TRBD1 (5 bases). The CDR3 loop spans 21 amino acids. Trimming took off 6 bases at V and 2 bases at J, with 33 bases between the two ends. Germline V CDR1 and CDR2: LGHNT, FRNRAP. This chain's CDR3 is CASGRSGKTTEGVRDTDTQYF. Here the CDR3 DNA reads TGTGCTAGTGGGAGGTCAGGGAAAACAACGGAAGGGGTTCGTGACACAGATACGCAGTATTTT.

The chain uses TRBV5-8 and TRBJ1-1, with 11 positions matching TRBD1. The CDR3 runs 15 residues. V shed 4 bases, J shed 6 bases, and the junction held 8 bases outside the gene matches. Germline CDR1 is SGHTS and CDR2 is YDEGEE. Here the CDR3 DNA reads TGTGCCAGCAGCGCCTGGACAGGGGGCGCGGCTGAAGCTTTCTTT. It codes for CASSAWTGGAAEAFF. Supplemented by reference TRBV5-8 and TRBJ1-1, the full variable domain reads EAGVTQSPTHLIKTRGQQATLRCSPISGHTSVYWYQQALGLGLQFLLWYDEGEERNRGNFPPRFSGRQFPNYSSELNVNALELEDSALYLCASSAWTGGAAEAFFGQGTRLTVV.

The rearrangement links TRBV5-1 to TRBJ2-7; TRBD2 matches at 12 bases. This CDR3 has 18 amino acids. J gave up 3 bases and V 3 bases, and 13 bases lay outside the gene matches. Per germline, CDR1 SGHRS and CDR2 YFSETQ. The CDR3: CASSSPTSGSGEIYEQYF. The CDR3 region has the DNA TGCGCCAGCAGCTCTCCGACTAGCGGGAGTGGGGAGATCTACGAGCAGTACTTC. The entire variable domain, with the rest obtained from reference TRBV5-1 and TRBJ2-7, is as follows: KAGVTQTPRYLIKTRGQQVTLSCSPISGHRSVSWYQQTPGQGLQFLFEYFSETQRNKGNFPGRFSGRQFSNSRSEMNVSTLELGDSALYLCASSSPTSGSGEIYEQYFGPGTRLTVT.

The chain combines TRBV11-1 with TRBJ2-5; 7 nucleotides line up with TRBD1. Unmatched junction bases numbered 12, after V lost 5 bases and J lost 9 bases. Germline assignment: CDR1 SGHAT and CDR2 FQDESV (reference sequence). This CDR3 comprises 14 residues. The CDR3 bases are TGTGCCAGCAGCCGATCACAGGGGTCGGGGTCCCAGTACTTC. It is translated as CASSRSQGSGSQYF.

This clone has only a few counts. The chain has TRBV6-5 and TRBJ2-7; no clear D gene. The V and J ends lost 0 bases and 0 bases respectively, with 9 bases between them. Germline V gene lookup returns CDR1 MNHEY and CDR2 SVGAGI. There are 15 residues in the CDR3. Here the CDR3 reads CASSYSLRSSYEQYF. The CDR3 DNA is TGTGCCAGCAGTTACTCCTTGCGAAGCTCCTACGAGCAGTACTTC.

CDR3 residues: CASSGTGGPYGYTF. CDR3 DNA sequence: TGTGCCAGCAGCGGGACAGGGGGCCCCTATGGCTACACCTTC. V gene TRBV4-2 combines with J gene TRBJ1-2; TRBD1 matches at 12 bases. The CDR3 covers 14 residues. The V gene end was trimmed by 5 bases and the J gene end by 4 bases; junction bases not matched to a gene: 2. CDR1 LGHNA and CDR2 YNFKEQ come from the germline V gene.

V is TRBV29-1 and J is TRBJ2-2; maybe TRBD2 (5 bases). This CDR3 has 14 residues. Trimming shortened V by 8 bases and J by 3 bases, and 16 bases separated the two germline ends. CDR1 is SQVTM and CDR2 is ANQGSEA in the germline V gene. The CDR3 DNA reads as TGCAGCTGTCGTCCCACTAGAGACACCGGGGAGCTGTTTTTT. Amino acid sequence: CSCRPTRDTGELFF.